The clone carrying this T cell receptor (beta chain) was observed at least ten times. Germline V gene data show CDR1 as DFQATT and CDR2 as SNEGSKA (reference sequence). V was pared by 5 bases and J by 1 base, with 5 bases of the junction left unmatched. CDR3 length equals 14 residues. The record originates from a study of human T cells and chemical hapten exposure. Library construction involved attaching unique molecular identifiers to individual cDNA molecules, which allowed quantitative, reproducible TCR counting. TCRdb itself ran the 5' RACE reads through MiXCR, one entry per CDR3 protein. The profile covers around 140,000 distinct CDR3 sequences, with around 4% appearing a single time and over 1.1% taken by the ten largest. Unfractionated whole blood was the source from which total RNA was extracted.

The gene calls are TRBV20-1 and TRBJ2-3; 8 bases agree with TRBD2. The sequence was obtained from a female donor in good health. CDR3 DNA sequence: TGCAGTGCTTTCCCGGGACTAGGCACAGATACGCAGTATTTT. This translates into CSAFPGLGTDTQYF.